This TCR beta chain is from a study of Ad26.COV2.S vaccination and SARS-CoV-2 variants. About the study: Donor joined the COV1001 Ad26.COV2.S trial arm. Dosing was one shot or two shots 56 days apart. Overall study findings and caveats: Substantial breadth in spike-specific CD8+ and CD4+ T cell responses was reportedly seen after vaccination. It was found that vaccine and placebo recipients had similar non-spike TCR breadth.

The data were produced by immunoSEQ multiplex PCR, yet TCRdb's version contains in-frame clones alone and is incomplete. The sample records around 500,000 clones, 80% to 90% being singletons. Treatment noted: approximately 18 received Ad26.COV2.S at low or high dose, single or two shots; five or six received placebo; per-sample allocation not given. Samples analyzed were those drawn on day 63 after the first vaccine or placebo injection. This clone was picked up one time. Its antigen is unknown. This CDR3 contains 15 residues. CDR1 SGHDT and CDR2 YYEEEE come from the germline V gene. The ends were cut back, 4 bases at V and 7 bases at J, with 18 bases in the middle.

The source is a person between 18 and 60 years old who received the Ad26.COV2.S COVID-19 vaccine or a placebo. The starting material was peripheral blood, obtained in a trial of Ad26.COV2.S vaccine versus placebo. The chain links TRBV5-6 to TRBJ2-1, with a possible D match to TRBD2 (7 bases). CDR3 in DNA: TGTGCCAGCAGCAACAGCCGGGGGGCCTGGAATGAGCAGTTCTTC. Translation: CASSNSRGAWNEQFF.